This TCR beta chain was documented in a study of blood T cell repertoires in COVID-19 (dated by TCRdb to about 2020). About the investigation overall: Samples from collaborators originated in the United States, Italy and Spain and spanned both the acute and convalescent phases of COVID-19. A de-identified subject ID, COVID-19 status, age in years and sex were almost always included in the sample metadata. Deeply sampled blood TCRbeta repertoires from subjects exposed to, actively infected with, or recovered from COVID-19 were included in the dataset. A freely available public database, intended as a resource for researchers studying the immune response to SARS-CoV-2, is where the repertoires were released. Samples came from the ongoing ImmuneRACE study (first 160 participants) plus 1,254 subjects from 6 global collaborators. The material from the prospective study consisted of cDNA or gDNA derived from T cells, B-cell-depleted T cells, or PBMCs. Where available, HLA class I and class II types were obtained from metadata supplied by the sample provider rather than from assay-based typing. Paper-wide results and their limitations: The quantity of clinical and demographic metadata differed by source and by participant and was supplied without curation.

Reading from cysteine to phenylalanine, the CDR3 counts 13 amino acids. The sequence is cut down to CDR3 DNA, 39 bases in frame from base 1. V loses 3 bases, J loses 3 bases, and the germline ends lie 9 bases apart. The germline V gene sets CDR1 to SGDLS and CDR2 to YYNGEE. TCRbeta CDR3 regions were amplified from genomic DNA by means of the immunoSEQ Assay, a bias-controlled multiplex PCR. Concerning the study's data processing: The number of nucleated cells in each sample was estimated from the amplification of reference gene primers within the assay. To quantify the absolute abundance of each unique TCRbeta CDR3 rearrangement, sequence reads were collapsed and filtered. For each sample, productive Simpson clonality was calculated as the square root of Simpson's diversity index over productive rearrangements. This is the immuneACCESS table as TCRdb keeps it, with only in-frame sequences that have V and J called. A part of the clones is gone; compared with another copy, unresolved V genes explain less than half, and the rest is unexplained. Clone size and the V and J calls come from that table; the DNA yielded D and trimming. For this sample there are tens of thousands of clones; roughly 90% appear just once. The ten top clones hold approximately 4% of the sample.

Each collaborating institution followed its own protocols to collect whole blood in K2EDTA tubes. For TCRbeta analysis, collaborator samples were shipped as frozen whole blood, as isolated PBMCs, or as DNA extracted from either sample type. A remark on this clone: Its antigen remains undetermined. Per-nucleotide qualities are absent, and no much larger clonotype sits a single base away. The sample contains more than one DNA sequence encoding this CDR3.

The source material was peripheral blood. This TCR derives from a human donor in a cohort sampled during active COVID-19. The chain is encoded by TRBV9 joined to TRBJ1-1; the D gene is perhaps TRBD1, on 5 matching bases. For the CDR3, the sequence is CASSGQGDTEAFF. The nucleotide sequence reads TGTGCCAGCAGCGGGCAAGGGGACACTGAAGCTTTCTTT.